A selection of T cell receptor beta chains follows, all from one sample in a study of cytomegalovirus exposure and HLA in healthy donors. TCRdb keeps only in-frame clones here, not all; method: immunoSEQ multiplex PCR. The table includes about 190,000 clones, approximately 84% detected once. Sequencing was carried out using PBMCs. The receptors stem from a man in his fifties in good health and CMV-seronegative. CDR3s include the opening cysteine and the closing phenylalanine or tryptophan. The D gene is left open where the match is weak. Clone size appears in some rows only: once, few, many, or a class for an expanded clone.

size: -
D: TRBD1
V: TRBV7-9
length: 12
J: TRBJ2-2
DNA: TGTGCCAGCAGCTCAGGGGGCGGGGAGCTGTTTTTT
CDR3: CASSSGGGELFF

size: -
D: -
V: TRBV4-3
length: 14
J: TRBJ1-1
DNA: TGCGCCAGCAGCCAAGAAGCCATGAACACTGAAGCTTTCTTT
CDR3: CASSQEAMNTEAFF

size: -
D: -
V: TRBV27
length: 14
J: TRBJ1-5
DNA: TGTGCCAGCAGTTCCAGGGTTTGGAATCAGCCCCAGCATTTT
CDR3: CASSSRVWNQPQHF

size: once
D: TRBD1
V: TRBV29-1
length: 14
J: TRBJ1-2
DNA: TGCAGCGTTACTACGGGACAGGGCATATATGGCTACACCTTC
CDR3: CSVTTGQGIYGYTF

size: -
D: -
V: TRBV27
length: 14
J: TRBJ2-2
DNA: TGTGCCAGCAGGCCGGTCATAGCCCCCGGGGAGCTGTTTTTT
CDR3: CASRPVIAPGELFF

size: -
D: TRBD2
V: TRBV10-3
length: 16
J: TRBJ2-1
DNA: TGTGCCATCAGTGAAAAGGGGAGCGGGGGGTACAATGAGCAGTTCTTC
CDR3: CAISEKGSGGYNEQFF

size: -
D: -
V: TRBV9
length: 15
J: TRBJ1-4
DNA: TGTGCCAGCAACCGTTTCGGACAGTCTAATGAAAAACTGTTTTTT
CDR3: CASNRFGQSNEKLFF

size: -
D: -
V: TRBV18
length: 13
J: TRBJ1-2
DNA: TGTGCCAGCTCACCCAACGGGGAGAACGGCTACACCTTC
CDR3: CASSPNGENGYTF

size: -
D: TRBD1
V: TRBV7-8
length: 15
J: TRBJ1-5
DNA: TGTGCCAGCAGCTTAGGGGACAGGGTAGATCAGCCCCAGCATTTT
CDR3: CASSLGDRVDQPQHF

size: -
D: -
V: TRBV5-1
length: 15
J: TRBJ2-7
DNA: TGCGCCAGCAGCCTCCCTTGCAGGGCCTCCTACGAGCAGTACTTC
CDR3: CASSLPCRASYEQYF

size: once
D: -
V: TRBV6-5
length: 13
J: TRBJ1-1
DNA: TGTGCCAGCAGTCGACAGAAGAACACTGAAGCTTTCTTT
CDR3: CASSRQKNTEAFF

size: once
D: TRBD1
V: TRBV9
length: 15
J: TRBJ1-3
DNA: TGTGCCAGCAGCCCTCAGACAGGGCTCGTAAACACCATATATTTT
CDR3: CASSPQTGLVNTIYF

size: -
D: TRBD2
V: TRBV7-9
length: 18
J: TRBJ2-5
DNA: TGTTCCAGCAGCTTAGTTAGCGGGGGACTTCCGTACCAAGAGACCCAGTACTTC
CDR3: CSSSLVSGGLPYQETQYF

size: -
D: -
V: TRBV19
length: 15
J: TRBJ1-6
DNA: TGTGCCAGTAGTACAACCGGACGGGGAGGTTCACCCCTCCACTTT
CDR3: CASSTTGRGGSPLHF

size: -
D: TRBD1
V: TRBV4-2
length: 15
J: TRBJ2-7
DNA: TGTGCCAGCAGCTTCGTGGGGACAGGTGGCCGCGAGCAGTACTTC
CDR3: CASSFVGTGGREQYF

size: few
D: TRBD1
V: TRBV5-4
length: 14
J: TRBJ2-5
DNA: TGTGCCAGCAGCCGACAGGGGTACCAAGAGACCCAGTACTTC
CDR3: CASSRQGYQETQYF

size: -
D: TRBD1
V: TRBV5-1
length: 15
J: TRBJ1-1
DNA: TGCGCCAGCAGCCCCGGACAGGGTCTGAACACTGAAGCTTTCTTT
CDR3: CASSPGQGLNTEAFF

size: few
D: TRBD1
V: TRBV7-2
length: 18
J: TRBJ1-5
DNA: TGTGCCAGCAGCTTAAGCGGTTTGGGACAGGGGGACAATCAGCCCCAGCATTTT
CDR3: CASSLSGLGQGDNQPQHF

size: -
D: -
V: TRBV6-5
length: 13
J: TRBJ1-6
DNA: TGTGCCAGCAGTTACGCAGGGGTAACACCCCTCCACTTT
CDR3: CASSYAGVTPLHF

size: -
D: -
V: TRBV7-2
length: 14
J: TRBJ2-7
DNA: TGTGCCAGCAGCCTATCCGGGACAAGCGCCGAGCAGTACTTC
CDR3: CASSLSGTSAEQYF

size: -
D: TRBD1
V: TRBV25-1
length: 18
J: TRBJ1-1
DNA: TGTGCCAGCAGTGAAACCAGGACAGGGAAAAAGGGGGGCACTGAAGCTTTCTTT
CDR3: CASSETRTGKKGGTEAFF

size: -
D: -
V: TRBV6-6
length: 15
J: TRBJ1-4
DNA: TGTGCCAGCAGGCCGTACAGCGCTCAGGGTGAAAAACTGTTTTTT
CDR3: CASRPYSAQGEKLFF

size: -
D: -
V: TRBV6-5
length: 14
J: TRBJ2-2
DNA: TGTGCCAGCAGTTTCGGCCGACTCTACGGGGAGCTGTTTTTT
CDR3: CASSFGRLYGELFF

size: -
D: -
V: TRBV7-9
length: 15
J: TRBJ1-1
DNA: TGTGCCAGCAGCATTAGCGCCCCCCCGGACACTGAAGCTTTCTTT
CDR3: CASSISAPPDTEAFF

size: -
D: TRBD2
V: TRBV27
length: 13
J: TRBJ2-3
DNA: TGTGCCAGCAGTCTGCAGACTAGCCATACGCAGTATTTT
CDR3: CASSLQTSHTQYF

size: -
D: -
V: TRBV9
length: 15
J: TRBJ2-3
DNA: TGTGCCAGCAGCCCTCGGGGGGCAGAGACAGATACGCAGTATTTT
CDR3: CASSPRGAETDTQYF

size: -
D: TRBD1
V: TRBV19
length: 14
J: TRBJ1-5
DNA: TGTGCCAGTATGGGACAGGCCATCAATCAGCCCCAGCATTTT
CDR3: CASMGQAINQPQHF

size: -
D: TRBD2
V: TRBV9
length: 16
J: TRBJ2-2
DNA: TGTGCCAGCAGCGCCCACGGGGGGGCCGGCACCGGGGAGCTGTTTTTT
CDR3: CASSAHGGAGTGELFF

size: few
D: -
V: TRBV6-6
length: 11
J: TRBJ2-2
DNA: TGTGCCAGCACCCTTACCGGGGAGCTGTTTTTT
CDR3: CASTLTGELFF

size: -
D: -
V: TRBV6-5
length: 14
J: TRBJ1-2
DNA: TGTGCCAGCAGCCCCCCTAAGGGAGGCGGGGGCTACACCTTC
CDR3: CASSPPKGGGGYTF

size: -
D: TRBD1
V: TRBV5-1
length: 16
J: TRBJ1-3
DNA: TGCGCCAGCAGCTTGAAGGGACAGTCTCTAGGAAACACCATATATTTT
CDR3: CASSLKGQSLGNTIYF

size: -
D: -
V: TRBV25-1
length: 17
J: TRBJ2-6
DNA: TGTGCCAGCAGCCTTCTCGCGACGGGAGCTGGGGCCAACGTCCTGACTTTC
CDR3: CASSLLATGAGANVLTF

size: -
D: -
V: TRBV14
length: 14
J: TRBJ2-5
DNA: TGTGCCAGCAGCCAAGACAGAAATCAAGAGACCCAGTACTTC
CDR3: CASSQDRNQETQYF

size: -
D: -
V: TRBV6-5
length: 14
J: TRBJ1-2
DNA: TGTGCCAGCAAGGTGGGGGGGAATAACTATGGCTACACCTTC
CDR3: CASKVGGNNYGYTF

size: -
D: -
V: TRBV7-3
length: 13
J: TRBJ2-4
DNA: TGTGCCAGCAGCTCCCGGGGGGCGCACATTCAGTACTTC
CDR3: CASSSRGAHIQYF

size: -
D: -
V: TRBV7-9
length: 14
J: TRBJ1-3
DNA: TGTGCCAGCAGCTGGCTCCGGGGGGCCGACACCATATATTTT
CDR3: CASSWLRGADTIYF

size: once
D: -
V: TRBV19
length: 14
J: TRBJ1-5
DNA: TGTGCCAGTAGTATCATGGGACACAATCAGCCCCAGCATTTT
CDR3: CASSIMGHNQPQHF

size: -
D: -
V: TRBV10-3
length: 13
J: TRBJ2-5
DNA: TGTGCCATCAGTGACCGGGACTGGGAGACCCAGTACTTC
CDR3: CAISDRDWETQYF

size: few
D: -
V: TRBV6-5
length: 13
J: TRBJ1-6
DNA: TGTGCCAGCAGCGGACAGCATAATTCACCCCTCCACTTT
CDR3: CASSGQHNSPLHF

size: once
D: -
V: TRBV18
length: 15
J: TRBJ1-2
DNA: TGTGCCAGCTCACCACCGGAAGCAGGGCCCTATGGCTACACCTTC
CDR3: CASSPPEAGPYGYTF

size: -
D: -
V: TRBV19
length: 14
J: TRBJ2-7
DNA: TGTGCCAGTAGGGCGACGGCGGATCTCCACGAGCAGTACTTC
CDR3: CASRATADLHEQYF

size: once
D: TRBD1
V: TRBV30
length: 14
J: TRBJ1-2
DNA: TGTGCCTGGGGGGGACAGGGGCCTGGCTATGGCTACACCTTC
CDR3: CAWGGQGPGYGYTF

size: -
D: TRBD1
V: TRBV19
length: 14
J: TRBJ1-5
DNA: TGTGCCAGTATGGGACAGCGTGAAACCCAGCCCCAGCATTTT
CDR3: CASMGQRETQPQHF

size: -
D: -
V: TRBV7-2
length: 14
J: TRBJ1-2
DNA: TGTGCCAGCAGCTTGAGTTCGGGGATTGGACGCTACACCTTC
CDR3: CASSLSSGIGRYTF

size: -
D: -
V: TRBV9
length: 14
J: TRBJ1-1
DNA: TGTGCCAGCAGCGTAGACAGCATGAACACTGAAGCTTTCTTT
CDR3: CASSVDSMNTEAFF

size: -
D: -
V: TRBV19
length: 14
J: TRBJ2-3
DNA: TGTGCCAGTAGTTCGGGGAGGAGCACAGATACGCAGTATTTT
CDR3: CASSSGRSTDTQYF

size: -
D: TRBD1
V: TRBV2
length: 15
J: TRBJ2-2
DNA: TGTGCCAGCACAGGGACAGGGGGCAACACCGGGGAGCTGTTTTTT
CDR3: CASTGTGGNTGELFF

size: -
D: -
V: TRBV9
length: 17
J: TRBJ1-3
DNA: TGTGCCAGCAGCGTAACCCCATCGGGGGGCTCTGGAAACACCATATATTTT
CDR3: CASSVTPSGGSGNTIYF